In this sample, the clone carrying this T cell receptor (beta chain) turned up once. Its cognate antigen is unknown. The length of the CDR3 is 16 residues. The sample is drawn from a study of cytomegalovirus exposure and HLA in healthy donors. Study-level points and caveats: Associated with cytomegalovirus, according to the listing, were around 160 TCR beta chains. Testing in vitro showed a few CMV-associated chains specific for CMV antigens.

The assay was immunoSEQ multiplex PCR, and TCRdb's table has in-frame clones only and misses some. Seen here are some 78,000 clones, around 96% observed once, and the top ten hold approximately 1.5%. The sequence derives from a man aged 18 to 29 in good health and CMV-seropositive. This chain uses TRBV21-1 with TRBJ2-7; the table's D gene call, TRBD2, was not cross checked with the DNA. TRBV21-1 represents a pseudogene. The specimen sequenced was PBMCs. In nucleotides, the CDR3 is TGTGCCAGCAGCGAGCGGACTAGCGCCCCTCGAGGGGAGCAGTACTTC. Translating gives CASSERTSAPRGEQYF.